Below are 25 T cell receptor beta chains sequenced from a single sample in a study of Graves' ophthalmopathy and Graves' hyperthyroidism. The authors amplified TCR beta CDR3 regions from RNA transcripts. In the first round, RT-PCR was carried out with HTBI primers, and a multiplex PCR formed the second round. MiXCR, applied by TCRdb to the multiplex PCR reads, yields one record per CDR3 protein. The data hold approximately 500,000 distinct CDR3 sequences, with approximately 15% observed a single time. Sequencing was performed on blood. Source of these receptors: a woman aged 25 to 39 with Graves' ophthalmopathy.

This clonotype was counted at least ten times. J is TRBJ1-2 and V is TRBV28; no firm D call. Trimming took 6 bases from V and 2 from J, leaving 10 bases between them. The germline CDR1 and CDR2 sequences are MDHEN and SYDVKM. The CDR3 has 13 amino acids. CDR3 DNA sequence: TGTGCCAGCAGCCAACTAATCAACTATGGCTACACCTTC. This encodes CASSQLINYGYTF.

This clonotype came up a few times. This chain uses TRBV7-8 with TRBJ2-7; weak D call: TRBD2 (5 bases). CDR1 is SGHVS, CDR2 FQNEAQ, per germline. V lost 7 bases to trimming and J lost 3 bases, with 16 bases between them. This CDR3 has 14 amino acids. CDR3 in DNA: TGTGCCAGCAATTTGGGAGAGCAGATCTACGAGCAGTACTTC. Translated: CASNLGEQIYEQYF.

This clonotype appeared a few times. This sequence joins TRBV10-2 and TRBJ1-3, with a possible D match to TRBD1 (6 bases). CDR3 size: 14 residues. V was trimmed by 2 bases and J by 4 bases, leaving 9 bases between them. From germline, CDR1 is WSHSY and CDR2 SAAADI. CDR3 protein: CASSETGWGNTIYF. Written as DNA, the CDR3 is TGCGCCAGCAGTGAGACAGGGTGGGGAAACACCATATATTTT.

The sample holds many counts of this clonotype. The chain combines TRBV6-1 with TRBJ1-1, with D perhaps TRBD1 (5 bases). Germline V gene lookup returns CDR1 MNHNS and CDR2 SASEGT. This CDR3 comprises 13 residues. With 2 bases removed from V and 11 bases from J, the gap between germline ends came to 15 bases. The CDR3: CASSERGHRFAFF. Written as DNA, the CDR3 is TGTGCCAGCAGTGAAAGGGGCCACAGATTCGCTTTCTTT.

The CDR3 coding sequence is TGTGCCAGCAGTGAAGCTTTGGGACATAGTAACAATCAGCCCCAGCATTTT. This sequence encodes CASSEALGHSNNQPQHF. The chain joins TRBV6-1 to TRBJ1-5; a possible D gene is TRBD1 (6 bases). This CDR3 comprises 17 residues. Germline CDR1 MNHNS, CDR2 SASEGT. V was clipped by 0 bases and J by 3 bases, with 15 bases between them.

This clonotype has at least ten counts. CDR3 residues: CASSRTGASTDTQYF. The CDR3 nucleotides read TGTGCCAGCAGTCGCACAGGAGCTAGCACAGATACGCAGTATTTT. V is TRBV6-1 and J is TRBJ2-3; possibly TRBD1 for D (5 bases). Germline-derived CDR1 and CDR2 are MNHNS and SASEGT. The CDR3 spans 15 residues. Trimming shortened V by 5 bases and J by 0 bases, and 12 bases separated the two germline ends.

As for this clonotype: Its ends do not fully match the called genes, so a read error is possible. The J gene is TRBJ1-2, the V gene TRBV30; no clear D. CDR3 size: 10 residues. From germline, CDR1 is GTSNPN and CDR2 SVGIG (reference sequence). In DNA, the CDR3 is TGTGCCGTAACGGGCTATGGCTTCACCTTC. Encoded protein: CAVTGYGFTF. The whole variable domain, filled in from reference TRBV30 and TRBJ1-2, reads SQTIHQWPATLVQPVGSPLSLECTVEGTSNPNLYWYRQAAGRGLQLLFYSVGIGQISSEVPQNLSASRPQDRQFILSSKKLLLSDSGFYLCAVTGYGFTFGSGTRLTVV.

In this sample, this clonotype turned up a few times. V usage is TRBV11-2 and J usage is TRBJ2-7; 8 bases match TRBD1. Germline CDR1 reads SGHAT; CDR2 reads FQNNGV. CDR3 size: 15 residues. With V trimmed by 0 bases and J by 8 bases, 9 bases remained unmatched. The CDR3 reads CASSLETGGGLKQYF. The CDR3 bases are TGTGCCAGCAGCTTAGAAACAGGGGGAGGTTTGAAGCAGTACTTC.

In its sample, this clonotype was seen many times. This chain uses TRBV6-1 with TRBJ2-7; tentative D call: TRBD1 (5 bases). CDR1 is MNHNS, CDR2 SASEGT, per germline. Trimming stripped 3 bases from V and 4 bases from J, with 13 bases between. The CDR3 extends over 14 amino acids. The CDR3 here is CASSEQGAVYEQYF. The DNA of the CDR3 is TGTGCCAGCAGTGAGCAGGGCGCGGTGTACGAGCAGTACTTC.

This clonotype has just a few counts. The rearrangement joins TRBV30 to TRBJ2-7; 8 nucleotides match TRBD1. This CDR3 has 14 amino acids. The germline V gene encodes CDR1 GTSNPN and CDR2 SVGIG (reference sequence). Unmatched junction bases numbered 10, after V lost 4 bases and J lost 5 bases. The CDR3 sequence: CAWTLGQGINEQYF. Here the CDR3 DNA reads TGTGCCTGGACTCTAGGACAGGGTATAAACGAGCAGTACTTC.

This clonotype occurred a few times. The rearrangement joins TRBV28 to TRBJ2-7, with 10 nucleotides matching TRBD1. CDR1 and CDR2 (germline): MDHEN, SYDVKM. J lost 4 bases, V lost 8 bases, and 8 bases had no gene match. CDR3 length: 14 residues. CDR3 nucleotides: TGTGCCAGCGCTTGGGGGACAGGGGTTTACGAGCAGTACTTC. It specifies CASAWGTGVYEQYF.

This clonotype was detected ten times or more. The chain recombines TRBV6-2 or TRBV6-3 with TRBJ1-5; TRBD1 agrees at 10 bases. The CDR3 consists of 18 residues. J lost 5 bases, V lost 3 bases, and 13 bases had no gene match. Germline CDR1 reads MNHEY; CDR2 reads SVGEGT. The CDR3 spells CASSYKGTGDLLDQPQHF. The DNA of the CDR3 is TGTGCCAGCAGTTATAAAGGGACAGGGGATTTGTTGGATCAGCCCCAGCATTTT.

The chain carries TRBV15 and TRBJ2-4; 7 bases line up with TRBD2. The CDR3 contains 16 residues. Germline trimming cut 1 base from V and 0 bases from J; bases unmatched to any gene: 3. Germline loops: CDR1 LNHNV, CDR2 YYDKDF (reference sequence). The CDR3 region is CATSRGAGLAKNIQYF. Written as DNA, the CDR3 is TGTGCCACCAGCAGAGGAGCGGGACTAGCCAAAAACATTCAGTACTTC.

This clonotype was observed many times. The chain couples TRBV20-1 to TRBJ2-5; 8 bases are shared with TRBD2. V dropped 0 bases and J dropped 0; count of bases not matched to a gene: 6. The germline CDR1 and CDR2 sequences are DFQATT and SNEGSKA (reference sequence). The CDR3 contains 16 residues. The chain's CDR3 is CSARDQEAGDQETQYF. The CDR3 DNA is TGCAGTGCTAGAGATCAGGAAGCGGGAGACCAAGAGACCCAGTACTTC.

This clonotype was seen repeatedly, ten times or more. V is TRBV12-3 or TRBV12-4 and J is TRBJ2-7, with 13 nucleotides matching TRBD2. Trimming took 5 bases from V and 7 from J; bases not matched to a gene: 11. CDR3 size: 16 residues. CDR3 DNA: TGTGCCAGCAGTAACCCTGGGACTAGCGGGAAGCGGGAGCAGTACTTC. Its protein is CASSNPGTSGKREQYF.

This clonotype has just a few counts. The chain couples TRBV27 to TRBJ2-7; 14 bases are shared with TRBD2. Germline V gene sequence: CDR1 MNHEY, CDR2 SMNVEV (reference sequence). Trimming cost V 5 bases and J 4 bases; bases outside gene matches: 10. The CDR3 is 17 residues long. The CDR3 region is CASSERLAGGIMYEQYF. The CDR3 bases are TGTGCCAGCAGTGAGCGACTAGCGGGAGGGATTATGTACGAGCAGTACTTC.

J is TRBJ2-2 and V is TRBV11-2; 8 bases agree with TRBD2. Germline CDR1 and CDR2: SGHAT and FQNNGV. V was pared by 3 bases and J by 7 bases, with 10 bases of the junction left unmatched. This CDR3 contains 16 residues. The CDR3: CASSFRLATNHGELFF. The DNA for the CDR3 is TGTGCCAGCAGCTTCAGACTAGCGACTAACCACGGGGAGCTGTTTTTT.

There are many counts of this clonotype. The chain carries TRBV24-1 and TRBJ2-7; 9 bases fit TRBD1. Germline V gene data show CDR1 as KGHDR and CDR2 as SFDVKD. The V and J ends lost 6 bases and 4 bases, in that order; junction bases with no gene match: 6. This CDR3 has 14 amino acids. CDR3 amino acids: CATSRGQGFYEQYF. CDR3 nucleotide sequence: TGTGCCACCAGTAGGGGACAGGGATTTTACGAGCAGTACTTC.

CDR3 in DNA: TGCGCCAGCAGTGATTCAGGCGAGCAGTACTTC. Amino acid sequence: CASSDSGEQYF. The rearrangement uses TRBV10-1 and TRBJ2-7, with D uncertain. The V gene lost 3 bases and the J gene lost 6 bases, with 6 bases spanning the gap. The CDR3 consists of 11 residues. The germline V gene encodes CDR1 WNHNN and CDR2 SYGVQD (reference sequence).

The sample holds many counts of this clonotype. The V and J genes are TRBV12-3 or TRBV12-4 and TRBJ1-1; D is uncertain. The CDR3 totals 11 residues. The V end lost 8 bases, the J end lost 4 bases, and 8 bases lay between the germline ends. Here the CDR3 DNA reads TGTGCCAGCCGTATCGGCACTGAAGCTTTCTTT. Its protein is CASRIGTEAFF.

This clonotype was observed many times. The chain recombines TRBV7-3 with TRBJ1-1; the D gene is possibly TRBD1 (6 bases). The CDR3 is 15 amino acids. Trimming shortened V by 4 bases and J by 1 base, and 13 bases separated the two germline ends. Germline loops: CDR1 SGHTA, CDR2 FQGTGA. CDR3 in amino acids: CASSSTGHGNTEAFF. CDR3 DNA sequence: TGTGCCAGCAGCTCCACGGGACACGGGAACACTGAAGCTTTCTTT.

The table lists this clonotype with many counts. This chain joins TRBV6-9 and TRBJ1-1, with D perhaps matching TRBD1 (5 bases). CDR3 length: 14 residues. V was cut by 4 bases and J by 1 base, with 10 bases left in between. CDR1 and CDR2 from the germline V gene are MNHGY and SVAAGI. Here the CDR3 DNA reads TGTGCCAGCAGTTGTGGGGGACGGAACACTGAAGCTTTCTTT. The encoded protein is CASSCGGRNTEAFF.

This clonotype was seen more than once but under ten times. V gene TRBV11-3 combines with J gene TRBJ2-5; 13 positions match TRBD2. V trimming: 5 bases; J trimming: 0 bases; junction bases outside the gene matches: 9. The CDR3 runs to 18 residues. Per the germline V gene, CDR1 is SGHNT and CDR2 is YENEEA. Here the CDR3 reads CASSPQLAGGRYQETQYF. The CDR3 coding sequence is TGTGCCAGCAGCCCCCAACTAGCGGGAGGGAGGTACCAAGAGACCCAGTACTTC.

This clonotype was counted many times. A junction end diverges from the germline sequence, so it may reflect a read error. The chain carries TRBV29-1 and TRBJ2-7; D unresolved. CDR3 size: 10 residues. Germline lookup yields CDR1 SQVTM and CDR2 ANQGSEA. The CDR3: CSVEYGVPPF. CDR3 sequence (DNA): TGCAGCGTTGAGTACGGCGTCCCTCCCTTC.

This clonotype appeared many times. This chain links TRBV6-1 with TRBJ1-2; D possibly corresponds to TRBD1 (6 bases). The germline gives CDR1 MNHNS, CDR2 SASEGT. The CDR3 consists of 13 residues. V was shortened by 2 bases and J by 7 bases, with 11 bases between the two germline ends. The CDR3 nucleotides read TGTGCCAGCAGTGAACAGGGGTTCGCTGGCTACACCTTC. Residues: CASSEQGFAGYTF.